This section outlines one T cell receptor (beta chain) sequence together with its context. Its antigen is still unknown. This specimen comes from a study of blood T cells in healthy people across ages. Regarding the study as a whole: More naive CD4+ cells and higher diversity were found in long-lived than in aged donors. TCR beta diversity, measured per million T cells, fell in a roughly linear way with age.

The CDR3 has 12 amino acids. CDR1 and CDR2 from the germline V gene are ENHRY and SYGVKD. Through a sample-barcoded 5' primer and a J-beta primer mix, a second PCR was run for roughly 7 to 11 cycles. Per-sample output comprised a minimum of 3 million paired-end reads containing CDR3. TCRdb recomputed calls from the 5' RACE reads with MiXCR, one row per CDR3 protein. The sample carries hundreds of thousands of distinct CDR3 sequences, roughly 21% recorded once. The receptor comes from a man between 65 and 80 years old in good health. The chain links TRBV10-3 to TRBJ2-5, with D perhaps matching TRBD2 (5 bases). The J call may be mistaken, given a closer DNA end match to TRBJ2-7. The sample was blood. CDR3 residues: CAISERGYEQYF. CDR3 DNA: TGTGCCATCAGTGAACGAGGGTACGAGCAGTACTTC.